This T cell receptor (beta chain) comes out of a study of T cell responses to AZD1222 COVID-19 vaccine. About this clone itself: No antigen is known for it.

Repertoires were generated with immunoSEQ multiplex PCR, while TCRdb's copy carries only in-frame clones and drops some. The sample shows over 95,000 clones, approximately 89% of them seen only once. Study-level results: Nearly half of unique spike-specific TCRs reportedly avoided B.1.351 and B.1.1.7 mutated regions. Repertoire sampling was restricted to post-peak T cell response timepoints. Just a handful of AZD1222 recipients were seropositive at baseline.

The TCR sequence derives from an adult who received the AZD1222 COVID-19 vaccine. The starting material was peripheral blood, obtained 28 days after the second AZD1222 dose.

The chain's CDR3 is CATSPTGAGQPQHF. CDR3 bases: TGTGCCACCAGCCCTACAGGCGCCGGGCAGCCCCAGCATTTT. V usage is TRBV15 and J usage is TRBJ1-5, with D possibly matching TRBD1 (5 bases). CDR3 length: 14 amino acids. V lost 5 bases, J lost 7 bases, and 15 bases lay in between. In germline, CDR1 is LNHNV, CDR2 YYDKDF (reference sequence). Filled out from reference TRBV15 and TRBJ1-5, the complete variable domain reads DAMVIQNPRYQVTQFGKPVTLSCSQTLNHNVMYWYQQKSSQAPKLLFHYYDKDFNNEADTPDNFQSRRPNTSFCFLDIRSPGLGDTAMYLCATSPTGAGQPQHFGDGTRLSIL.